Listed below are T cell receptor beta chains from one sample, sequenced in a study of T-cell reconstitution after alpha-beta-depleted transplantation in children. In TCRdb, the PCR reads were re-called with MiXCR into one record per CDR3 protein. The table records approximately 200,000 distinct CDR3 sequences, more than 14% of them present only once. The material was PBMCs from the stem cell graft donor, obtained from the stem cell graft. The receptor source for this set is a human donor who donated a stem cell graft to a child with acute lymphoblastic leukemia. Both conserved end residues are part of each CDR3. The D gene is left open where the match is weak. Rows may omit the clone size; those that give it use once, few, many or a size class.

many,TRBD1,TRBJ2-7,TRBV7-9,CASSSGQGPYEQYF,TGTGCCAGCAGCTCGGGACAGGGTCCCTACGAGCAGTACTTC
many,.,TRBJ2-2,TRBV7-8,CASSLAGTGELFF,TGTGCCAGCAGCCTCGCTGGTACCGGGGAGCTGTTTTTT
many,TRBD1,TRBJ1-2,TRBV5-4,CASSQGPGQGGGYTF,TGTGCCAGCAGCCAGGGACCGGGACAGGGCGGAGGCTACACCTTC
.,.,TRBJ1-2,TRBV18,CASSLSTNNGYTF,TGTGCCAGCTCACTCTCGACAAACAATGGCTACACCTTC
once,.,TRBJ1-5,TRBV10-3,CAIRKGQGFNQPQHF,TGTGCCATCAGGAAAGGTCAGGGATTTAATCAGCCCCAGCATTTT
.,TRBD2,TRBJ2-7,TRBV20-1,CSAESGTTRNEQYF,TGCAGTGCCGAGAGCGGGACTACGAGAAACGAGCAGTACTTC
many,TRBD1,TRBJ2-2,TRBV12-3/TRBV12-4,CASRRTGGPGELFF,TGTGCCAGCAGGAGGACAGGGGGCCCCGGGGAGCTGTTTTTT
few,TRBD2,TRBJ2-1,TRBV11-2,CASSLDLGTRSNEQFF,TGTGCCAGCAGCTTAGATCTAGGGACTAGAAGCAATGAGCAGTTCTTC
many,.,TRBJ2-1,TRBV5-1,CASSLAVVGEQFF,TGCGCCAGCAGCTTGGCGGTGGTAGGTGAGCAGTTCTTC
many,.,TRBJ2-5,TRBV12-3/TRBV12-4,CASGFGVETQYF,TGTGCCAGCGGCTTTGGGGTAGAGACCCAGTACTTC
many,.,TRBJ1-6,TRBV29-1,CSVVIEAGSPLHF,TGCAGCGTTGTAATCGAAGCTGGTTCACCCCTCCACTTT
many,.,TRBJ2-1,TRBV5-1,CASSFQDDGYSNEQFF,TGCGCCAGCAGCTTTCAAGACGACGGGTACAGCAATGAGCAGTTCTTC
many,.,TRBJ1-5,TRBV20-1,CSAGRQADEFYQPQHF,TGCAGTGCTGGAAGACAGGCAGATGAATTCTATCAGCCCCAGCATTTT
many,.,TRBJ2-7,TRBV5-1,CASSPRPGAYEQYF,TGCGCCAGCAGCCCACGTCCGGGGGCCTACGAGCAGTACTTC
many,.,TRBJ1-5,TRBV12-3/TRBV12-4,CASSLGPSRPQHF,TGTGCCAGCAGTTTGGGCCCCTCACGGCCCCAGCATTTT
few,TRBD2,TRBJ2-1,TRBV4-1,CAAGTSDYNEQFF,TGCGCCGCAGGGACTAGCGACTACAATGAGCAGTTCTTC
many,.,TRBJ1-1,TRBV10-3,CAISESDGVTEAFF,TGTGCCATCAGTGAGTCGGACGGCGTCACTGAAGCTTTCTTT
few,TRBD2,TRBJ2-3,TRBV9,CASSAGDYHTDTQYF,TGTGCCAGCAGCGCGGGGGACTATCACACAGATACGCAGTATTTT
many,TRBD2,TRBJ2-3,TRBV20-1,CSARIGFNWTSGFLDDTQYF,TGCAGTGCTAGAATTGGGTTTAATTGGACTAGCGGGTTTCTAGATGATACGCAGTATTTT
many,TRBD2,TRBJ2-2,TRBV5-5,CASSLDIAGSGELFF,TGTGCCAGCAGCTTGGATATAGCGGGGTCCGGGGAGCTGTTTTTT
many,.,TRBJ2-1,TRBV3-1,CASSRSQAYNEQFF,TGTGCCAGCAGCCGGTCCCAAGCGTACAATGAGCAGTTCTTC
many,.,TRBJ1-1,TRBV29-1,CSVEVPGAAGFAEAFF,TGCAGCGTTGAAGTCCCGGGGGCAGCGGGATTCGCTGAAGCTTTCTTT
.,.,TRBJ1-1,TRBV7-2,CASRLDGEAFF,TGTGCCAGCAGACTAGATGGGGAGGCTTTCTTT